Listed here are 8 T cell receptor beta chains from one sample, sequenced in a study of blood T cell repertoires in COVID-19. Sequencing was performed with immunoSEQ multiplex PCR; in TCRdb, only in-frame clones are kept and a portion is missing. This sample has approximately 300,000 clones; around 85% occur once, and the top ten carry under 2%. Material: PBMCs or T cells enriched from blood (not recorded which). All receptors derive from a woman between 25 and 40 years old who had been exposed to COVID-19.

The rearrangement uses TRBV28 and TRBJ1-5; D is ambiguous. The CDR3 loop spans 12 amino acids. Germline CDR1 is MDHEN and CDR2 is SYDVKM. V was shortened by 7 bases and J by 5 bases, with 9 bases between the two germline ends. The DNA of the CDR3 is TGTGCCAGCAAGGTGGGAGATCAGCCCCAGCATTTT. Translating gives CASKVGDQPQHF.

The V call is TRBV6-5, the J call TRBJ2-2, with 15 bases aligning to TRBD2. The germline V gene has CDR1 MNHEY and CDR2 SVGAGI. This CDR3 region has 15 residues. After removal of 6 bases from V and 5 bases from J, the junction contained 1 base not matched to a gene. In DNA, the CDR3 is TGTGCCAGCAGGGGACTAGCGGGAGGAACCGGGGAGCTGTTTTTT. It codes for CASRGLAGGTGELFF.

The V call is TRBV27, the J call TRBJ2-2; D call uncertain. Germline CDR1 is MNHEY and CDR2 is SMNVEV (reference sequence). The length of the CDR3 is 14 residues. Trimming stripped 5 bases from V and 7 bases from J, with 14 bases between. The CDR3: CASSKTLTGGELFF. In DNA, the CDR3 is TGTGCCAGCAGTAAAACCCTTACCGGCGGGGAGCTGTTTTTT.

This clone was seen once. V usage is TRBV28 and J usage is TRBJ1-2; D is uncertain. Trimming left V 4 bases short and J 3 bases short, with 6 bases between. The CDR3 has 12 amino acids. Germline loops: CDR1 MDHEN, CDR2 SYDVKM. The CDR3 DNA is TGTGCCAGCAGTTGGGAGTACTATGGCTACACCTTC. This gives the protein CASSWEYYGYTF.

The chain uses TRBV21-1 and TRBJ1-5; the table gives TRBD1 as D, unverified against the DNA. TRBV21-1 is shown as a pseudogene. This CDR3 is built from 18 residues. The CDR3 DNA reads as TGTGCCAGCAGCATGCTCGGACAGGGTAAATATAGCAATCAGCCCCAGCATTTT. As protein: CASSMLGQGKYSNQPQHF.

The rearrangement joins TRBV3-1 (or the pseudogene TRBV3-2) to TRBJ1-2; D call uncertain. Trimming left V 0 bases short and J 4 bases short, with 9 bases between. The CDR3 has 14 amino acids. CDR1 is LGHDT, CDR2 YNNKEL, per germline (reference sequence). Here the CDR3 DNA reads TGTGCCAGCAGCCAAGATTCAGCGTTCTATGGCTACACCTTC. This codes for CASSQDSAFYGYTF.

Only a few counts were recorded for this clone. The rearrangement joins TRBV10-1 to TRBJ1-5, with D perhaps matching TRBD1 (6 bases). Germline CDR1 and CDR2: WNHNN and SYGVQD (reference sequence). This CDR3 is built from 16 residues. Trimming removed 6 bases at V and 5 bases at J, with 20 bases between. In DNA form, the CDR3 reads TGCGCCAGCAGCCCCGGGGGGCGGCCCCCTGATCAGCCCCAGCATTTT. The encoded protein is CASSPGGRPPDQPQHF.

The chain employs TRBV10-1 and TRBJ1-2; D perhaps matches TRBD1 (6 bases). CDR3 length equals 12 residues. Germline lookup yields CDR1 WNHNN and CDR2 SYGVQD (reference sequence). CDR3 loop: CGKRGAAGGYTF. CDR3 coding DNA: TGCGGGAAGCGGGGGGCAGCGGGTGGCTACACCTTC.